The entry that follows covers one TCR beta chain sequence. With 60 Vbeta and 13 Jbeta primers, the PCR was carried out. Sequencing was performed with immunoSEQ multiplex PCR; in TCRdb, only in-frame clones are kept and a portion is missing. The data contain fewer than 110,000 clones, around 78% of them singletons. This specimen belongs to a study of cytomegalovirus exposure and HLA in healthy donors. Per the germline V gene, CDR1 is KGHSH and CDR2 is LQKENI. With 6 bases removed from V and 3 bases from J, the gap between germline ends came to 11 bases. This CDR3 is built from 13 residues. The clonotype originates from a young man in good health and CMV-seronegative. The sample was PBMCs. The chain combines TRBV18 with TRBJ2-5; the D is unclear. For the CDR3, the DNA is TGTGCCAGCTCCCCCGAGTTGGAAGAGACCCAGTACTTC. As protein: CASSPELEETQYF.